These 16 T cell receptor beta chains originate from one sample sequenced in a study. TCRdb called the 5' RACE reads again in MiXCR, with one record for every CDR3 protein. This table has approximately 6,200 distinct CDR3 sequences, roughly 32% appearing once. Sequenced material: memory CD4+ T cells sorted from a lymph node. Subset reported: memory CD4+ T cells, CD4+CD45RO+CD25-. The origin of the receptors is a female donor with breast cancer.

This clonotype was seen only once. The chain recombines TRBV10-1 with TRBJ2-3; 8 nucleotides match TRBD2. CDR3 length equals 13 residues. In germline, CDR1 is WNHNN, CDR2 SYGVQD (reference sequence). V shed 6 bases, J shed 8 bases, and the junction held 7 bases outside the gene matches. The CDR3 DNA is TGCGCCAGCAGCCCGACTAGCGCGGGTACGCAGTATTTT. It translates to CASSPTSAGTQYF.

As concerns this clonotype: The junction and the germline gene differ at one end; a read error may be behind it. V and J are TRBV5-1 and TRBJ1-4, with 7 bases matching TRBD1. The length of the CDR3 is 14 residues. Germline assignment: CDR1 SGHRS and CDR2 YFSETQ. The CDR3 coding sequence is TGCGCCAGCAGCGACCAGGGGGTTAATGAAAGACTGTTTTTT. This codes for CASSDQGVNERLFF.

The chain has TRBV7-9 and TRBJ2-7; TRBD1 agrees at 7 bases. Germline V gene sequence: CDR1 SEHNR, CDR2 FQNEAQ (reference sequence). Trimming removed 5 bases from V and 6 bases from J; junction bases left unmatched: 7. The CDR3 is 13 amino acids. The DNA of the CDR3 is TGTGCCAGCAGCCGGGACAGCCAGATCGAGCAGTACTTC. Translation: CASSRDSQIEQYF.

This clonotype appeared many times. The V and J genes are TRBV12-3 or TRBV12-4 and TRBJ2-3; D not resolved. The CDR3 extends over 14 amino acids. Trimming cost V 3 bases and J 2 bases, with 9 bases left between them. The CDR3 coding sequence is TGTGCCAGCAGTTTCCGTGGATACACAGATACGCAGTATTTT. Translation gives CASSFRGYTDTQYF.

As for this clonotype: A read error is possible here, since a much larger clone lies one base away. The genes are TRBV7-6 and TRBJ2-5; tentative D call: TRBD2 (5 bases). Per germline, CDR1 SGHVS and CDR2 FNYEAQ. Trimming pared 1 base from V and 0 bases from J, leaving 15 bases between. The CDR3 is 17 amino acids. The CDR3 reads CASSLGASYPYQETQYF. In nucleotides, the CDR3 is TGTGCCAGCAGCTTAGGAGCTAGCTACCCGTACCAAGAGACCCAGTACTTC.

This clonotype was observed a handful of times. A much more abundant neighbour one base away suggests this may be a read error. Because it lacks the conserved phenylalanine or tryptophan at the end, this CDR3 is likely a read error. CDR3 in DNA: TGTGCCAGCAGCTTTGACCCCTATGGCTACACCTAC. It is translated as CASSFDPYGYTY. J is TRBJ1-2 and V is TRBV5-5, with D unclear. With 2 bases removed from V and 4 bases from J, the gap between germline ends came to 6 bases. The CDR3 totals 12 residues. The V gene's germline CDR1 is SGHKS and CDR2 YYEKEE (reference sequence).

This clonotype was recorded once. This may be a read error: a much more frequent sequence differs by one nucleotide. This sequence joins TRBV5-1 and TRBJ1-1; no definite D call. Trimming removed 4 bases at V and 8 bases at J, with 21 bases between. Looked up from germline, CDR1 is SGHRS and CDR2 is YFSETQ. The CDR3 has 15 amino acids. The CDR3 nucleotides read TGCGCCAGCAGCCTCCTTCCGACGCGACGGGGAGAAGCTTTCTTT. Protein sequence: CASSLLPTRRGEAFF. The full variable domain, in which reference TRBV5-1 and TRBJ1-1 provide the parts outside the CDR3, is KAGVTQTPRYLIKTRGQQVTLSCSPISGHRSVSWYQQTPGQGLQFLFEYFSETQRNKGNFPGRFSGRQFSNSRSEMNVSTLELGDSALYLCASSLLPTRRGEAFFGQGTRLTVV.

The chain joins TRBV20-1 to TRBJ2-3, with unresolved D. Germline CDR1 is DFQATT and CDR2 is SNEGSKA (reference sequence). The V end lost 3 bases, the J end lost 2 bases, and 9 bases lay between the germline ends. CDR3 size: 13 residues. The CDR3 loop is CSASGEVTDTQYF. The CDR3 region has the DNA TGCAGTGCTAGTGGGGAAGTCACAGATACGCAGTATTTT.

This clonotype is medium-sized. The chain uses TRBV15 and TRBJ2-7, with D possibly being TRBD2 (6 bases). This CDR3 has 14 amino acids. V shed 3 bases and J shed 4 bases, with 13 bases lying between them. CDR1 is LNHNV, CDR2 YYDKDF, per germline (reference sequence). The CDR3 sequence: CATSSIRGMYEQYF. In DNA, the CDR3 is TGTGCCACCAGCAGTATCCGCGGGATGTACGAGCAGTACTTC.

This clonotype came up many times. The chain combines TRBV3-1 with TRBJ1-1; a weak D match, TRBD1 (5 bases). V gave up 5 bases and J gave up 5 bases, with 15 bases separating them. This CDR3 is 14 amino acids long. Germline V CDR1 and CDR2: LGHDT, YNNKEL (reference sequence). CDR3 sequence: CASSWTDGGTEAFF. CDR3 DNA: TGTGCCAGCAGCTGGACGGACGGGGGGACTGAAGCTTTCTTT.

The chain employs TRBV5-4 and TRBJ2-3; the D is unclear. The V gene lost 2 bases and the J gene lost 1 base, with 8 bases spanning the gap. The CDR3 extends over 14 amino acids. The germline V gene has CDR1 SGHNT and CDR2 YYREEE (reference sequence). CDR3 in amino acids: CASSFGTGTDTQYF. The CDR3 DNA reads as TGTGCCAGCAGCTTTGGAACAGGCACAGATACGCAGTATTTT.

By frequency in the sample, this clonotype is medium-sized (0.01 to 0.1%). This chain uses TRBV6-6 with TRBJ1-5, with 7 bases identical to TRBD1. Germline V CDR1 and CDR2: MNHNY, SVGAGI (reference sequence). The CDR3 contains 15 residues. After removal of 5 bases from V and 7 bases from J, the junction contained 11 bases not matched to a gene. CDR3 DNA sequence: TGTGCCAGCAGTGACCCTACAGGGGCTGGCCAGCCCCAGCATTTT. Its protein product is CASSDPTGAGQPQHF.

As DNA, the CDR3 is TGTGCCAGCAGCTTAGGACTAGCGGGAGTTTACGAGCAGTACTTC. Residues: CASSLGLAGVYEQYF. The chain couples TRBV7-3 to TRBJ2-7; 13 nucleotides align to TRBD2. J gave up 4 bases and V 2 bases, and 2 bases lay outside the gene matches. This CDR3 region has 15 residues. Germline CDR1 reads SGHTA; CDR2 reads FQGTGA.

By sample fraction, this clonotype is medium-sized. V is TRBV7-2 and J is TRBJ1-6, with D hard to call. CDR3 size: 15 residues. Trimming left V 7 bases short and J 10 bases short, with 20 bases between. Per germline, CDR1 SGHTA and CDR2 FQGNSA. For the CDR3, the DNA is TGTGCCAGCACCCGCGCAGAAGTGCTTTCCTCACCCCTCCACTTT. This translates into CASTRAEVLSSPLHF.

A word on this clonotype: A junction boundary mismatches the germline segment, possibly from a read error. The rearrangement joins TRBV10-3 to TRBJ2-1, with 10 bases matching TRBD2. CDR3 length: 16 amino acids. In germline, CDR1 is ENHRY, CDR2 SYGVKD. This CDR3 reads CASSYSLGLAKDEQFF. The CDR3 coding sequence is TGTGCCAGCAGTTACTCCCTGGGACTAGCGAAAGATGAGCAGTTCTTC.

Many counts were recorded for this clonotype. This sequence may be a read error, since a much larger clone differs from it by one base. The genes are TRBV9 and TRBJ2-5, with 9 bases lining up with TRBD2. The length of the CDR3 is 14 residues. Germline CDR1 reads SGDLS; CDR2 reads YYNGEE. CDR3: CAGSEDSGSETQYF. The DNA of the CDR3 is TGTGCCGGCAGCGAAGATAGCGGGAGTGAGACCCAGTACTTC.